Listed below are T cell receptor beta chains from one sample, sequenced in a study of neurological immune-mediated disorders. Using its own MiXCR run on the 5' RACE reads, TCRdb lists one record per CDR3 protein. This repertoire shows around 30,000 distinct CDR3 sequences, roughly 2.5% found once; its top ten account for over 2%. The sample was PBMCs. Receptors originate from a woman in her 50s with multiple sclerosis. The CDR3 runs from the conserved cysteine through the conserved F or W. Fields, in order: clone size, J gene, V gene, CDR3 protein. A clone size is listed for some rows: how often the clone was seen (once, few, many), or a class if it is expanded.

clone_size: many; j_call: TRBJ1-5; v_call: TRBV20-1; cdr3_aa: CSARNNRGVGQPQHF
clone_size: many; j_call: TRBJ2-5; v_call: TRBV6-6; cdr3_aa: CASRTLGTQYF
clone_size: many; j_call: TRBJ1-2; v_call: TRBV9; cdr3_aa: CASSVAGTGKDGYTF
clone_size: many; j_call: TRBJ2-3; v_call: TRBV18; cdr3_aa: CASSRGGTDTQYF
clone_size: many; j_call: TRBJ2-7; v_call: TRBV20-1; cdr3_aa: CSARDYQRATYEQYF
clone_size: many; j_call: TRBJ2-3; v_call: TRBV12-3/TRBV12-4; cdr3_aa: CASLRSHFSTDTQYF
clone_size: many; j_call: TRBJ2-7; v_call: TRBV9; cdr3_aa: CASSLGDFAYEQYF
clone_size: many; j_call: TRBJ2-2; v_call: TRBV20-1; cdr3_aa: CSAVAGALGGELFF
clone_size: many; j_call: TRBJ2-1; v_call: TRBV20-1; cdr3_aa: CSARTFGDVGGNEQFF
clone_size: .; j_call: TRBJ1-5; v_call: TRBV20-1; cdr3_aa: CSATATGAQPQHF
clone_size: many; j_call: TRBJ2-1; v_call: TRBV5-6; cdr3_aa: CATRPGLAGNEQFF
clone_size: many; j_call: TRBJ2-5; v_call: TRBV5-1; cdr3_aa: CASSPGTVDETQYF
clone_size: many; j_call: TRBJ2-5; v_call: TRBV6-5; cdr3_aa: CASSPLWDQETQYF
clone_size: many; j_call: TRBJ2-7; v_call: TRBV20-1; cdr3_aa: CSARRDRAAEQYF
clone_size: many; j_call: TRBJ1-1; v_call: TRBV4-2; cdr3_aa: CASSHPGGVNTEAFF
clone_size: many; j_call: TRBJ2-7; v_call: TRBV2; cdr3_aa: CASRRDKSYEQYF